This TCR beta chain was retrieved from a study of blood T cell repertoires in COVID-19. The CDR3 has 13 residues. Germline-derived CDR1 and CDR2 are MNHEY and SVGAGI. Deletions cut 8 bases from V and 4 bases from J, with 14 bases between. The protocol was immunoSEQ multiplex PCR, while the TCRdb copy is restricted to in-frame clones and leaves out a portion. In the table there are around 210,000 clones, 85% of which are singletons. Seattle patient enrollment occurred during active infection, with longitudinal follow-up thereafter. The chain is built from TRBV6-5 and TRBJ1-2, with D perhaps TRBD1 (5 bases). The sequencing input was peripheral blood. The TCR sequence derives from a man aged 55 to 70 with COVID-19, enrolled during active disease. This chain's CDR3 is CASEQAIGYGYTF. The CDR3 nucleotides read TGTGCCAGCGAACAGGCCATCGGCTATGGCTACACCTTC.